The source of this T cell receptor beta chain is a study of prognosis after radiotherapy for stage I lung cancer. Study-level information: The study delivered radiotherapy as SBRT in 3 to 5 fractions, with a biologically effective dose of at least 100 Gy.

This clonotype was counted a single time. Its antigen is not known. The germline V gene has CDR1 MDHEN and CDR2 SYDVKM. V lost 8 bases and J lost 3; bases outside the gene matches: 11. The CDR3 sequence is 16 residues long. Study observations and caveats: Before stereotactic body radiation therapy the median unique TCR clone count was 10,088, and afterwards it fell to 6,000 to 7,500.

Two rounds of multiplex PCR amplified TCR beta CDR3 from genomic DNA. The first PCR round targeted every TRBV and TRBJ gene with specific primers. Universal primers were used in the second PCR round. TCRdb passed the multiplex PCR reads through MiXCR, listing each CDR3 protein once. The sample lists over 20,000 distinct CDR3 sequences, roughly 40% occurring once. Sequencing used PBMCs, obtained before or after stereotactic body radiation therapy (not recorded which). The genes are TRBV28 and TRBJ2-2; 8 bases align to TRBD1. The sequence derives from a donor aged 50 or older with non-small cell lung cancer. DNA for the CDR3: TGTGCCAGCGGAAAGCCCGGGACAGGATACACCGGGGAGCTGTTTTTT. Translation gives CASGKPGTGYTGELFF.